The sequence of this T cell receptor (beta chain) was determined in a study of response to subunit inactivated influenza vaccine. TCRdb re-called the RT-PCR reads with MiXCR, one entry per CDR3 protein. The sample gives 800,000 to 1,000,000 distinct CDR3 sequences, around 21% of which show up once; 10% is in the top ten. The sequence was obtained from a man aged 50-60 years who received an inactivated influenza vaccine. This specimen was PBMCs from blood, taken about 5 days after vaccination.

The CDR3 bases are TGTGCCAGCAGTTACGGATGGACTAGCGCCCTATCCTACAATGAGCAGTTCTTC. This codes for CASSYGWTSALSYNEQFF. This chain joins TRBV6-5 and TRBJ2-1, with TRBD2 matching over 9 bases. CDR3 size: 18 residues. Germline CDR1 reads MNHEY; CDR2 reads SVGAGI. The J segment lost 1 base and the V segment lost 2 bases, leaving 9 bases of the junction unmatched.